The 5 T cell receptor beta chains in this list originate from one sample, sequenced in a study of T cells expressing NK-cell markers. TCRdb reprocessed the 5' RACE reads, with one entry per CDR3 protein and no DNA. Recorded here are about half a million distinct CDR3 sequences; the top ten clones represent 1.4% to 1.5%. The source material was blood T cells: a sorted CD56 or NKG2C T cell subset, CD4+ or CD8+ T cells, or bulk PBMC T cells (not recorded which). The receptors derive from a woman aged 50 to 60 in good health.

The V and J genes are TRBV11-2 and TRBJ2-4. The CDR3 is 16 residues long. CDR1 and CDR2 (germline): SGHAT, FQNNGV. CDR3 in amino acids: CASSLSMGVAKNIQYF.

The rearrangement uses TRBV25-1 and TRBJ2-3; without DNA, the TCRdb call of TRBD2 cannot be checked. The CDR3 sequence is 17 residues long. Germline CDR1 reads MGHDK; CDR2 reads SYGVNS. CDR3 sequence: CASSTSGGWDGTDTQYF.

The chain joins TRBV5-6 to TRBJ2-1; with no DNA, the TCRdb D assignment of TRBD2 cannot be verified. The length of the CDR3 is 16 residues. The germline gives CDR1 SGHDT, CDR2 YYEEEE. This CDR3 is CASSFKRASSYNEQFF.

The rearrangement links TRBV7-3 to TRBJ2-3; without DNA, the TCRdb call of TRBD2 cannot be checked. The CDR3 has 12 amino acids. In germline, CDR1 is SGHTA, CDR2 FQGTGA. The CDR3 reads CASSLDLMPQYF.

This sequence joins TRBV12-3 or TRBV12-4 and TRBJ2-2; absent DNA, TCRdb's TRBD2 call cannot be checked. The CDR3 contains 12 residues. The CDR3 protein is CASSADGPELFF.